The next 21 T cell receptor beta chains were all read from a single sample in a study of OX40 agonist ivuxolimab in advanced cancers. Here immunoSEQ multiplex PCR was the method, and the copy in TCRdb shows in-frame clones only, minus some. The repertoire consists of about 70,000 clones, with 85% to 95% occurring once and the leading ten covering 4.8%. Sample: CD4+ or CD8+ T cells sorted from blood, taken in a trial of the OX40 agonist ivuxolimab. The receptor set was obtained from an adult with an advanced solid tumor such as melanoma, head and neck, liver or kidney cancer.

The chain has TRBV4-3 and TRBJ2-6, with D possibly matching TRBD1 (5 bases). The V gene lost 1 base and the J gene lost 1 base, with 11 bases spanning the gap. Germline CDR1 LGHNA, CDR2 YSLEER. The CDR3 runs 17 residues. As DNA, the CDR3 is TGCGCCAGCAGCCAAGCGGGTGCAGGGTCTGGGGCCAACGTCCTGACTTTC. Translated: CASSQAGAGSGANVLTF.

The chain is built from TRBV2 and TRBJ1-3; TRBD1 matches 7 bases. CDR1 and CDR2 from the germline V gene are SNHLY and FYNNEI. The CDR3 spans 16 residues. After removal of 8 bases from V and 1 base from J, the junction contained 11 bases not matched to a gene. CDR3: CASARESGGSGNTIYF. CDR3 DNA: TGTGCCAGCGCAAGGGAATCAGGGGGGTCTGGAAACACCATATATTTT.

CDR3 region: CASLLRPANTGELFF. CDR3 DNA sequence: TGTGCCAGCCTCTTAAGACCCGCGAACACCGGGGAGCTGTTTTTT. The rearrangement links TRBV6-1 to TRBJ2-2; D call uncertain. Trimming shortened V by 8 bases and J by 0 bases, and 13 bases separated the two germline ends. The CDR3 is made up of 15 amino acids. Per the germline V gene, CDR1 is MNHNS and CDR2 is SASEGT.

The chain couples TRBV5-4 to TRBJ2-1; the D is unclear. V shed 0 bases and J shed 3 bases, with 10 bases lying between them. Germline V gene lookup returns CDR1 SGHNT and CDR2 YYREEE (reference sequence). CDR3 length equals 15 residues. Here the CDR3 DNA reads TGTGCCAGCAGCTTGGAGTCGGCGGTCTACAATGAGCAGTTCTTC. This encodes CASSLESAVYNEQFF.

V gene TRBV19 combines with J gene TRBJ1-2; TRBD1 agrees at 12 bases. J was trimmed by 4 bases and V by 4 bases; bases with no gene match: 10. Germline V CDR1 and CDR2: LNHDA, SQIVND (reference sequence). CDR3 length: 17 amino acids. CDR3 bases: TGTGCCAGTAGTAGCCGGGACAGGGGGCGTTCTAGCTATGGCTACACCTTC. It specifies CASSSRDRGRSSYGYTF.

V usage is TRBV5-8 and J usage is TRBJ2-7; D gene ambiguous. The germline V gene encodes CDR1 SGHTS and CDR2 YDEGEE. The V gene lost 1 base and the J gene lost 2 bases, with 10 bases spanning the gap. The CDR3 is 14 amino acids. The CDR3 region is CASSLYPQTYEQYF. CDR3 nucleotides: TGTGCCAGCAGCTTGTACCCGCAGACCTACGAGCAGTACTTC.

The chain is built from TRBV11-3 and TRBJ2-5; the match to TRBD2 covers 13 bases. V was clipped by 5 bases and J by 5 bases; unmatched bases: 8. This CDR3 is built from 16 residues. Germline V gene data show CDR1 as SGHNT and CDR2 as YENEEA. CDR3: CASSPGLAGLRETQYF. CDR3 nucleotides: TGTGCCAGCAGCCCGGGACTAGCGGGATTACGGGAGACCCAGTACTTC.

This chain uses TRBV5-1 with TRBJ2-1; D uncertain. The V end lost 0 bases, the J end lost 2 bases, and 9 bases lay between the germline ends. This CDR3 contains 15 residues. CDR1 and CDR2 (germline): SGHRS, YFSETQ. CDR3 sequence: CASSLDATPYNEQFF. In DNA, the CDR3 is TGCGCCAGCAGCTTGGACGCCACCCCCTACAATGAGCAGTTCTTC.

In its sample, this clone was seen once. The sample has other DNA sequences that encode this CDR3 too. This chain uses TRBV11-1 with TRBJ2-7, with D uncertain. V was clipped by 4 bases and J by 2 bases, with 3 bases between them. There are 11 residues in the CDR3. Per the germline V gene, CDR1 is SGHAT and CDR2 is FQDESV (reference sequence). Here the CDR3 reads CASSSTYEQYF. The CDR3 region has the DNA TGTGCCAGCAGCTCCACCTACGAGCAGTACTTC.

This clone was seen a single time. The chain combines TRBV5-6 with TRBJ1-2; D remains unclear. V dropped 4 bases and J dropped 8 bases, with 12 bases sitting between them. This CDR3 spans 12 amino acids. Germline CDR1 reads SGHDT; CDR2 reads YYEEEE. CDR3 bases: TGTGCCAGCAGCCCCCGTTTCTGGGGCTACACCTTC. Translated, it gives CASSPRFWGYTF.

The V and J genes are TRBV4-2 and TRBJ2-1; D gene ambiguous. Per germline, CDR1 LGHNA and CDR2 YNFKEQ. V dropped 1 base and J dropped 2 bases, with 9 bases sitting between them. The length of the CDR3 is 15 residues. The CDR3 bases are TGTGCCAGCAGCCAAGGATATAGGGCCTACAATGAGCAGTTCTTC. This gives the protein CASSQGYRAYNEQFF.

The V call is TRBV29-1, the J call TRBJ1-2; no definite D call. The CDR3 spans 11 residues. From germline, CDR1 is SQVTM and CDR2 ANQGSEA. Trimming left V 4 bases short and J 4 bases short, with 7 bases between. In DNA form, the CDR3 reads TGCAGCGTTGGGAGCTCCTATGGCTACACCTTC. As protein: CSVGSSYGYTF.

J is TRBJ2-5 and V is TRBV5-8; TRBD2 agrees at 9 bases. V trimming: 0 bases; J trimming: 2 bases; junction bases outside the gene matches: 2. This CDR3 has 15 amino acids. Looked up from germline, CDR1 is SGHTS and CDR2 is YDEGEE. CDR3 sequence: CASSLGLAEQETQYF. The CDR3 coding sequence is TGTGCCAGCAGCTTGGGACTAGCGGAGCAAGAGACCCAGTACTTC.

This clone was found once. The chain recombines TRBV5-1 with TRBJ2-2; the match to TRBD2 covers 9 bases. CDR3 length: 17 amino acids. Unmatched junction bases numbered 8, after V lost 2 bases and J lost 3 bases. Germline V gene data show CDR1 as SGHRS and CDR2 as YFSETQ. The CDR3 region is CASSLITGGRDTGELFF. CDR3 DNA: TGCGCCAGCAGCTTAATAACTGGCGGGAGGGACACCGGGGAGCTGTTTTTT.

The CDR3 spells CASRLGQPWAQYF. The CDR3 DNA reads TGTGCCAGCAGGCTTGGACAGCCTTGGGCCCAGTACTTC. The V gene is TRBV6-1, the J gene TRBJ2-5; D perhaps matches TRBD1 (6 bases). The CDR3 consists of 13 residues. The germline gives CDR1 MNHNS, CDR2 SASEGT. The V end was cut by 6 bases, the J end by 9 bases, with 17 bases between.

The chain combines TRBV18 with TRBJ1-3; D not certain. Germline V gene lookup returns CDR1 KGHSH and CDR2 LQKENI. The V and J ends lost 6 bases and 0 bases respectively, with 12 bases between them. The CDR3 totals 15 residues. The chain's CDR3 is CASSLGLISGNTIYF. The CDR3 nucleotides read TGTGCCAGCTCTCTAGGCTTAATCTCTGGAAACACCATATATTTT.

The rearrangement joins TRBV5-1 to TRBJ2-1; 12 nucleotides agree with TRBD2. The CDR3 runs to 16 residues. Germline V gene lookup returns CDR1 SGHRS and CDR2 YFSETQ. V lost 1 base and J lost 6; bases outside the gene matches: 5. The CDR3 coding sequence is TGCGCCAGCAGCTTGCCACTAGCGGGAGGTCTCAATGAGCAGTTCTTC. This gives the protein CASSLPLAGGLNEQFF.

The chain uses TRBV6-5 and TRBJ2-7; D is ambiguous. V gave up 7 bases and J gave up 3 bases, with 10 bases separating them. Germline values: CDR1 MNHEY, CDR2 SVGAGI. The CDR3 contains 12 residues. The CDR3 here is CASKKNLYEQYF. In nucleotides, the CDR3 is TGTGCCAGCAAAAAGAATCTCTACGAGCAGTACTTC.

The J gene is TRBJ2-1, the V gene TRBV4-2, with a tentative D call TRBD1 (6 bases). V was pared by 1 base and J by 7 bases, with 11 bases between. There are 14 residues in the CDR3. Germline values: CDR1 LGHNA, CDR2 YNFKEQ. The chain's CDR3 is CASSQGTDRNEQFF. The CDR3 coding sequence is TGTGCCAGCAGCCAAGGGACTGACAGGAATGAGCAGTTCTTC.

The chain recombines TRBV18 with TRBJ2-3, with 8 bases identical to TRBD2. The CDR3 sequence is 15 residues long. CDR1 and CDR2 (germline): KGHSH, LQKENI. Germline trimming cut 3 bases from V and 3 bases from J; bases unmatched to any gene: 5. The CDR3 here is CASSPIAGSTDTQYF. The CDR3 DNA follows: TGTGCCAGCTCACCTATAGCGGGATCAACAGATACGCAGTATTTT.

This clone was seen once. The chain links TRBV9 to TRBJ2-3; tentative D call: TRBD2 (5 bases). This CDR3 comprises 16 residues. Germline values: CDR1 SGDLS, CDR2 YYNGEE. V shed 3 bases and J shed 0 bases, with 14 bases lying between them. The CDR3 reads CASSARTRTSTDTQYF. CDR3 in DNA: TGTGCCAGCAGCGCCCGAACTAGGACTAGCACAGATACGCAGTATTTT.